Following are 19 T cell receptor beta chains from one sample sequenced in a study of T cell repertoires in cytomegalovirus infection. These receptors have no identified antigens. TCRdb reprocessed the reads via MiXCR and lists one record per CDR3 protein. The profile shows some 920,000 distinct CDR3 sequences, more than 25% of them singletons. The specimen comprised cultured CD8+ T cells from PBMCs, sampled from culture after CMV antigen stimulation. The receptors come from a human donor in good health (CMV status not recorded). Some clones in this sample may be carry-over from other donors' samples.

This clonotype has only a few counts. V is TRBV7-8 and J is TRBJ2-7; no clear D gene. The V gene's germline CDR1 is SGHVS and CDR2 FQNEAQ. The CDR3 totals 12 residues. Trimming shortened V by 4 bases and J by 3 bases, and 7 bases separated the two germline ends. CDR3 residues: CASSSLIYEQYF. The CDR3 DNA reads TGTGCCAGCAGCTCCCTCATCTACGAGCAGTACTTC.

This clonotype was counted ten times or more. This chain uses TRBV7-2 with TRBJ2-6, with D perhaps being TRBD1 or TRBD2 (5 bases each). Per germline, CDR1 SGHTA and CDR2 FQGNSA. CDR3 length: 18 amino acids. The V end lost 3 bases, the J end lost 3 bases, and 18 bases lay between the germline ends. The CDR3 nucleotides are TGTGCCAGCAGCTTCGGCCCCTATGAGGGGATTGGGGCCAACGTCCTGACTTTC. Its translation: CASSFGPYEGIGANVLTF. Drawing the rest from reference TRBV7-2 and TRBJ2-6, the complete variable domain is GAGVSQSPSNKVTEKGKDVELRCDPISGHTALYWYRQSLGQGLEFLIYFQGNSAPDKSGLPSDRFSAERTGGSVSTLTIQRTQQEDSAVYLCASSFGPYEGIGANVLTFGAGSRLTVL.

This CDR3 is CASSVGRDYNEQFF. The CDR3 nucleotides are TGTGCCAGCAGCGTAGGACGGGACTACAATGAGCAGTTCTTC. The gene calls are TRBV9 and TRBJ2-1; the D gene is possibly TRBD2 (5 bases). The CDR3 is made up of 14 amino acids. Germline V gene lookup returns CDR1 SGDLS and CDR2 YYNGEE. V lost 0 bases, J lost 3 bases, and 7 bases lay in between. The variable domain in full, completed from reference TRBV9 and TRBJ2-1, reads DSGVTQTPKHLITATGQRVTLRCSPRSGDLSVYWYQQSLDQGLQFLIQYYNGEERAKGNILERFSAQQFPDLHSELNLSSLELGDSALYFCASSVGRDYNEQFFGPGTRLTVL.

The chain combines TRBV5-3 with TRBJ2-7, with D perhaps matching TRBD1 (6 bases). TRBV5-3 belongs to the ORF category, with a function that is uncertain. The CDR3 is 15 amino acids. V shed 5 bases and J shed 3 bases, with 18 bases lying between them. This CDR3 reads CARRLNPNRDYEQYF. The CDR3 DNA reads TGTGCCAGAAGGCTCAATCCGAACAGGGACTACGAGCAGTACTTC.

The sample holds one count of this clonotype. The chain combines TRBV5-6 with TRBJ2-7; D may be TRBD1 (6 bases). There are 16 residues in the CDR3. The V end lost 4 bases, the J end lost 0 bases, and 17 bases lay between the germline ends. The germline V gene encodes CDR1 SGHDT and CDR2 YYEEEE. The CDR3 protein is CASSGSLGQSSYEQYV. CDR3 DNA sequence: TGTGCCAGCAGCGGGTCCCTTGGACAGTCCTCCTACGAGCAGTACGTC.

V and J are TRBV27 and TRBJ1-1; tentative D call: TRBD1 (6 bases). Germline CDR1 MNHEY, CDR2 SMNVEV (reference sequence). V was pared by 8 bases and J by 5 bases, with 12 bases between. The CDR3 length is 12 residues. CDR3 sequence reads: CASGRGATEAFF. CDR3 nucleotide sequence: TGTGCCAGCGGACGGGGGGCTACTGAAGCTTTCTTT.

A remark on this clonotype: The CDR3 does not end in the conserved phenylalanine or tryptophan, so this is likely a read error. V gene TRBV27 combines with J gene TRBJ1-1; perhaps TRBD1 as D (6 bases). CDR1 and CDR2 from the germline V gene are MNHEY and SMNVEV (reference sequence). V was pared by 6 bases and J by 8 bases, with 13 bases between. The length of the CDR3 is 12 residues. Here the CDR3 reads CASRRGGTEAFL. The CDR3 DNA is TGTGCCAGCAGAAGGGGGGGGACAGAAGCTTTCCTT.

This clonotype was picked up many times. In DNA form, the CDR3 reads TGTGCCAGCAGTCCGGGACGGCCCTCAGTTTATGGCTACACCTTC. It translates to CASSPGRPSVYGYTF. V usage is TRBV12-3 or TRBV12-4 and J usage is TRBJ1-2; D perhaps matches TRBD1 (5 bases). The CDR3 contains 15 residues. The V gene lost 5 bases and the J gene lost 5 bases, with 18 bases spanning the gap.

The chain joins TRBV4-1 to TRBJ2-1; D is possibly TRBD1 (7 bases). The V end was cut by 5 bases, the J end by 10 bases, with 24 bases between. Looked up from germline, CDR1 is MGHRA and CDR2 is YSYEKL. The CDR3 is 16 amino acids. In DNA form, the CDR3 reads TGCGCCAGCAGCTTTAGGCCCCTCAGGGGGGCTGAAGAGCAGTTCTTC. This translates into CASSFRPLRGAEEQFF.

For the CDR3, the DNA is TGTGCCAGCAGCTTAGGGGACAGGGTAATTGGTTATGGCTACACCTTC. Its protein is CASSLGDRVIGYGYTF. The chain joins TRBV7-8 to TRBJ1-2; 9 nucleotides line up with TRBD1. CDR3 size: 16 residues. Per germline, CDR1 SGHVS and CDR2 FQNEAQ. V lost 1 base and J lost 5; bases outside the gene matches: 8.

In its sample, this clonotype was seen many times. The chain links TRBV7-6 to TRBJ2-3; TRBD1 aligns across 8 bases. Germline CDR1 SGHVS, CDR2 FNYEAQ. The CDR3 spans 16 residues. V shed 5 bases, J shed 4 bases, and the junction held 11 bases outside the gene matches. DNA for the CDR3: TGTGCCAGCAGCCGATCCAGGGGGCGAGGCTCAGATACGCAGTATTTT. This translates into CASSRSRGRGSDTQYF.

The chain is built from TRBV6-1 and TRBJ2-1, with 9 bases fitting TRBD2. CDR3 size: 16 residues. The germline CDR1 and CDR2 sequences are MNHNS and SASEGT. With V trimmed by 2 bases and J by 8 bases, 10 bases remained unmatched. CDR3 in DNA: TGTGCCAGCAGTGAATTTCGCGGGGGGGCTTACGATGAGCAGTTCTTC. This sequence encodes CASSEFRGGAYDEQFF.

This clonotype was seen a few times. V and J are TRBV11-2 and TRBJ2-1; 8 bases line up with TRBD2. CDR3 length: 17 amino acids. Germline CDR1 and CDR2: SGHAT and FQNNGV. Germline trimming cut 5 bases from V and 6 bases from J; bases unmatched to any gene: 15. The CDR3 coding sequence is TGTGCCAGCAGCCCACCACCGGGACTAGAGGGGCTCAATGAGCAGTTCTTC. It is translated as CASSPPPGLEGLNEQFF. The whole variable domain, remainder taken from reference TRBV11-2 and TRBJ2-1, is EAGVAQSPRYKIIEKRQSVAFWCNPISGHATLYWYQQILGQGPKLLIQFQNNGVVDDSQLPKDRFSAERLKGVDSTLKIQPAKLEDSAVYLCASSPPPGLEGLNEQFFGPGTRLTVL.

As to this clonotype: A much more abundant neighbour one base away suggests this may be a read error. The V call is TRBV12-3 or TRBV12-4, the J call TRBJ2-1; 12 bases map to TRBD2. The CDR3 has 16 residues. In DNA form, the CDR3 reads TGTGGCAGCAGTTTATCCCTAGCGGGGGGGTACAATGAGCAGTTCTTC. Amino acids: CGSSLSLAGGYNEQFF.

This chain joins TRBV4-1 and TRBJ2-3, with 10 bases matching TRBD2. Unmatched junction bases numbered 6, after V lost 0 bases and J lost 9 bases. Germline CDR1 is MGHRA and CDR2 is YSYEKL. This CDR3 region has 15 residues. The CDR3 sequence is CASSQELGLAVTQYF. For the CDR3, the DNA is TGCGCCAGCAGCCAAGAGTTAGGACTAGCGGTCACGCAGTATTTT.

This clonotype has more than one count but fewer than ten. This chain joins TRBV7-2 and TRBJ2-4; 7 bases align to TRBD2. The CDR3 runs to 14 residues. CDR1 SGHTA and CDR2 FQGNSA come from the germline V gene. The junction had 6 bases not matched to a gene; V was cut back by 8 bases and J by 2 bases. CDR3 loop: CASHAGVSKNIQYF. CDR3 nucleotides: TGTGCCAGCCACGCGGGGGTCTCCAAAAACATTCAGTACTTC.

The genes are TRBV13 and TRBJ2-5; possibly TRBD2 for D (5 bases). The ends were cut back, 4 bases at V and 4 bases at J, with 13 bases in the middle. CDR1 and CDR2 (germline): PRHDT, FYEKMQ (reference sequence). The CDR3 has 14 residues. CDR3: CASSSVSRVETQYF. The CDR3 DNA follows: TGTGCCAGCAGCTCCGTCTCGAGGGTAGAGACCCAGTACTTC.

The chain carries TRBV7-2 and TRBJ1-2; tentative D call: TRBD1 (5 bases). CDR1 SGHTA and CDR2 FQGNSA come from the germline V gene. CDR3 size: 15 residues. Trimming cost V 3 bases and J 8 bases, with 19 bases left between them. The CDR3 spells CASSLWDSLIQGYTF. The CDR3, as DNA: TGTGCCAGCAGCTTGTGGGACTCATTAATTCAGGGCTACACCTTC.

In its sample, this clonotype was seen a few times. The chain joins TRBV27 to TRBJ2-3, with D possibly matching TRBD1 (5 bases). V dropped 4 bases and J dropped 5 bases, with 10 bases sitting between them. Germline CDR1 is MNHEY and CDR2 is SMNVEV (reference sequence). The CDR3 is 13 residues long. DNA of the CDR3: TGTGCCAGCAGTTCAGGGATGGAAGATACGCAGTATTTT. This translates into CASSSGMEDTQYF.